The T cell receptor (beta chain) under discussion was sequenced for a study of identical twins. Notes on the study in general: There was more out-of-frame TCR alpha sharing in monozygotic twins than models estimated.

About this clonotype itself: Its target is not known.

TCRdb passed the 5' RACE reads through MiXCR, listing each CDR3 protein once. Of 500,000 to 650,000 distinct CDR3 sequences listed, around 22% are singletons. These records were also assigned to another study, of yellow fever vaccine responses in identical twins.

This TCR was recovered from a woman aged 18-29 years in good health. Specimen: CD4+ T cells sorted from blood.

CDR3 DNA: TGTGCCAGCAGTGGACAGGCCCTCAGGCAGCCCCAGCATTTT. As protein: CASSGQALRQPQHF. The chain employs TRBV2 and TRBJ1-5, with D tentatively TRBD1 (6 bases). The CDR3 sequence is 14 residues long. Per germline, CDR1 SNHLY and CDR2 FYNNEI. V shed 4 bases and J shed 7 bases, with 14 bases lying between them.